These 20 T cell receptor beta chains were sequenced from one sample in a study of post-analysis software for immune sequencing data. Overall study results and limits: Patients carried roughly 5 TRBV segments more frequently than controls did, and TRBV5-6, TRBV5-1 and TRBV20-1 were among them.

TCR beta cDNA libraries included unique molecular identifiers. TCRdb reprocessed the PCR reads via MiXCR and lists one record per CDR3 protein. The table shows approximately 690,000 distinct CDR3 sequences, with 59% occurring only once. For these receptors, no antigen is known. The sequenced sample was blood. These receptors were collected from a girl aged 2 to 10 with multiple sclerosis.

This clonotype is a singleton in its sample. The rearrangement links TRBV6-5 to TRBJ2-2, with 8 bases fitting TRBD1. The junction had 5 bases not matched to a gene; V was cut back by 0 bases and J by 8 bases. Per the germline V gene, CDR1 is MNHEY and CDR2 is SVGAGI. The CDR3 is 15 amino acids. The CDR3 DNA reads as TGTGCCAGCAGTTACTCGGCACAGGGGGTAGGGGAGCTGTTTTTT. The encoded protein is CASSYSAQGVGELFF.

The table lists this clonotype with a few counts. The chain uses TRBV7-2 and TRBJ2-3; 9 bases are shared with TRBD2. Germline CDR1 and CDR2: SGHTA and FQGNSA. J was trimmed by 5 bases and V by 1 base; bases with no gene match: 7. The CDR3 is 16 amino acids. The CDR3 loop is CASSLGGRGGIDTQYF. The CDR3 nucleotides are TGTGCCAGCAGCTTAGGCGGGCGGGGGGGGATAGATACGCAGTATTTT.

The chain couples TRBV4-1 to TRBJ2-1; TRBD1 matches 7 bases. Germline values: CDR1 MGHRA, CDR2 YSYEKL. The J segment lost 5 bases and the V segment lost 2 bases, leaving 6 bases of the junction unmatched. This CDR3 comprises 15 residues. In nucleotides, the CDR3 is TGCGCCAGCAGCCAATTACAGGGGACAAACAATGAGCAGTTCTTC. Amino acid sequence: CASSQLQGTNNEQFF.

The chain links TRBV15 to TRBJ2-5; possible D gene TRBD1, 6 bases. V was shortened by 1 base and J by 5 bases, with 14 bases between the two germline ends. CDR3 size: 15 residues. In germline, CDR1 is LNHNV, CDR2 YYDKDF (reference sequence). The CDR3, as DNA: TGTGCCACCAGCAGAGCGACAGGCCTTGGGGAGACCCAGTACTTC. Its protein is CATSRATGLGETQYF.

This sequence joins TRBV20-1 and TRBJ2-7; D unclear. The DNA end is more similar to TRBJ2-5, so the J call may be wrong. The germline gives CDR1 DFQATT, CDR2 SNEGSKA (reference sequence). The CDR3 sequence is 13 residues long. In DNA, the CDR3 is TGCAGTGCTAGATTAGTCGTTCTCGAGACCCAGTACTTC. Translation gives CSARLVVLETQYF.

The V and J genes are TRBV10-3 and TRBJ2-5; TRBD2 agrees at 8 bases. The junction had 9 bases not matched to a gene; V was cut back by 4 bases and J by 11 bases. This CDR3 comprises 13 residues. Per the germline V gene, CDR1 is ENHRY and CDR2 is SYGVKD. CDR3 nucleotide sequence: TGTGCCATCAGTGTATCAGCGGGAGAGGAGCAGTACTTC. Its translation is CAISVSAGEEQYF.

The rearrangement links TRBV20-1 to TRBJ2-4; 14 bases line up with TRBD2. V lost 4 bases to trimming and J lost 8 bases; unmatched junction nucleotides: 16. The CDR3 is made up of 18 amino acids. Per the germline V gene, CDR1 is DFQATT and CDR2 is SNEGSKA (reference sequence). CDR3 bases: TGCAGTGCTACACCGGGACTAGCGGGAGCAGGGTATGCAGACATTCAGTACTTC. It encodes CSATPGLAGAGYADIQYF.

The V call is TRBV29-1, the J call TRBJ2-3; 8 bases are shared with TRBD1. J lost 10 bases, V lost 6 bases, and 3 bases had no gene match. The CDR3 is 10 amino acids. Germline V lookup: CDR1 SQVTM, CDR2 ANQGSEA. CDR3: CSVGTGAQYF. CDR3 in DNA: TGCAGCGTCGGGACAGGAGCGCAGTATTTT.

The chain's CDR3 is CASSPGGLGNSPLHF. The CDR3 coding sequence is TGTGCCAGCAGCCCTGGCGGGCTCGGGAATTCACCCCTCCACTTT. The chain uses TRBV12-3 or TRBV12-4 and TRBJ1-6, with D hard to call. CDR3 length: 15 amino acids. The V and J ends lost 6 bases and 7 bases respectively, with 16 bases between them.

The J gene is TRBJ1-2, the V gene TRBV3-1, with D unclear. The germline V gene encodes CDR1 LGHDT and CDR2 YNNKEL (reference sequence). The germline V and J ends were trimmed by 2 bases and 4 bases, with 14 bases remaining between them. CDR3 size: 15 residues. The CDR3 loop reads CASSQPGHPGYGYTF. The DNA of the CDR3 is TGTGCCAGCAGCCAACCGGGCCACCCTGGCTATGGCTACACCTTC.

In this sample, this clonotype turned up a few times. This chain links TRBV20-1 with TRBJ2-3; D might be TRBD2 (6 bases). The V gene's germline CDR1 is DFQATT and CDR2 SNEGSKA (reference sequence). Trimming took 5 bases from V and 2 from J, leaving 14 bases between them. There are 14 residues in the CDR3. The CDR3: CSAQEGPNTDTQYF. CDR3 bases: TGCAGTGCTCAGGAGGGCCCCAACACAGATACGCAGTATTTT.

A single count supports this clonotype. V gene TRBV9 combines with J gene TRBJ2-7; D is perhaps TRBD1 (6 bases). With 2 bases removed from V and 2 bases from J, the gap between germline ends came to 14 bases. CDR1 and CDR2 (germline): SGDLS, YYNGEE. This CDR3 is 15 amino acids long. This CDR3 reads CASSVAGDMTYEQYF. CDR3 coding DNA: TGTGCCAGCAGCGTGGCAGGGGATATGACCTACGAGCAGTACTTC.

This clonotype appeared a few times. This chain joins TRBV7-9 and TRBJ2-5, with D perhaps matching TRBD2 (6 bases). The CDR3 consists of 15 residues. From germline, CDR1 is SEHNR and CDR2 FQNEAQ (reference sequence). The ends were cut back, 6 bases at V and 4 bases at J, with 18 bases in the middle. CDR3 DNA sequence: TGTGCCAGCAGTCCCCGGAGGGACTTCCCAGAGACCCAGTACTTC. Amino acid sequence: CASSPRRDFPETQYF.

The rearrangement joins TRBV13 to TRBJ1-2; D possibly corresponds to TRBD1 (6 bases). CDR3 length equals 12 residues. V lost 5 bases and J lost 7, with 11 bases in between. Germline values: CDR1 PRHDT, CDR2 FYEKMQ (reference sequence). Here the CDR3 reads CASSQGQTGYTF. CDR3 nucleotides: TGTGCCAGCAGCCAAGGACAGACTGGCTACACCTTC. Full variable domain (outside the CDR3, taken from reference TRBV13 and TRBJ1-2): AAGVIQSPRHLIKEKRETATLKCYPIPRHDTVYWYQQGPGQDPQFLISFYEKMQSDKGSIPDRFSAQQFSDYHSELNMSSLELGDSALYFCASSQGQTGYTFGSGTRLTVV.

This clonotype was seen more than once but under ten times. The genes are TRBV6-6 and TRBJ2-3; possibly TRBD1 or TRBD2 for D (5 bases each). The CDR3 totals 14 residues. V lost 8 bases to trimming and J lost 2 bases, with 14 bases between them. Germline V lookup: CDR1 MNHNY, CDR2 SVGAGI (reference sequence). The CDR3 reads CASRGGSSTDTQYF. CDR3 DNA: TGTGCCAGCCGGGGCGGGTCTTCCACAGATACGCAGTATTTT.

This chain links TRBV20-1 with TRBJ2-1, with 7 bases that match TRBD1. V lost 4 bases and J lost 0; bases outside the gene matches: 3. Germline loops: CDR1 DFQATT, CDR2 SNEGSKA (reference sequence). The CDR3 is 14 amino acids. Written as DNA, the CDR3 is TGCAGTGCTACCGGGACAGACTCCTACAATGAGCAGTTCTTC. Protein: CSATGTDSYNEQFF.

This chain links TRBV20-1 with TRBJ2-3; possible D gene TRBD1, 6 bases. The germline gives CDR1 DFQATT, CDR2 SNEGSKA (reference sequence). The CDR3 loop spans 16 amino acids. With 3 bases removed from V and 5 bases from J, the gap between germline ends came to 21 bases. CDR3 protein: CSASTPGAGSGDTQYF. CDR3 nucleotides: TGCAGTGCTAGTACACCAGGGGCTGGGTCCGGAGATACGCAGTATTTT.

This chain joins TRBV9 and TRBJ2-7, with D perhaps matching TRBD1 (5 bases). Per the germline V gene, CDR1 is SGDLS and CDR2 is YYNGEE. This CDR3 has 13 residues. V was clipped by 3 bases and J by 3 bases, with 10 bases between them. Here the CDR3 reads CASSAPDNYEQYF. CDR3 in DNA: TGTGCCAGCAGCGCCCCGGACAACTACGAGCAGTACTTC.

The CDR3, as DNA: TGTGCCAGCAGCTTATTGGCCGCCGATCAGCCCCAGCATTTT. Translation gives CASSLLAADQPQHF. The chain joins TRBV7-9 to TRBJ1-5, with D unclear. This CDR3 contains 14 residues. Germline lookup yields CDR1 SEHNR and CDR2 FQNEAQ (reference sequence). Trimming pared 2 bases from V and 5 bases from J, leaving 10 bases between.

This clonotype turned up a few times. The chain employs TRBV6-6 and TRBJ2-5; D is ambiguous. The J call could be wrong; TRBJ2-7 is a better fit for the DNA end. This CDR3 has 14 residues. The germline V gene has CDR1 MNHNY and CDR2 SVGAGI (reference sequence). The DNA of the CDR3 is TGTGCCAGCAGTTACCGGGCAGGCCTTAGCGAGCAGTACTTC. Translating gives CASSYRAGLSEQYF.